One sample yielded the 19 T cell receptor beta chains listed below, sequenced in a study of blood T cell repertoires in COVID-19. Some clones are missing from TCRdb's copy, which holds only in-frame ones; the method was immunoSEQ multiplex PCR. The sample gives roughly 95,000 clones, around nine tenths of which show up once; 3.5% to 4% is in the top ten. Specimen: peripheral blood. The receptors originated from a woman between 50 and 59 years old in a cohort sampled during active COVID-19.

The J gene is TRBJ1-4, the V gene TRBV5-8, with D perhaps matching TRBD1 (5 bases). The CDR3 loop spans 15 amino acids. CDR1 is SGHTS, CDR2 YDEGEE, per germline. Trimming removed 0 bases from V and 8 bases from J, with 14 bases in between. The CDR3 loop reads CASSLEGRVSEKLFF. CDR3 coding DNA: TGTGCCAGCAGCTTGGAGGGCAGGGTGTCGGAAAAACTGTTTTTT.

The chain couples TRBV18 to TRBJ1-2; D is undetermined. CDR1 is KGHSH and CDR2 is LQKENI in the germline V gene. CDR3 length: 11 residues. Trimming cost V 3 bases and J 10 bases, with 9 bases left between them. The DNA for the CDR3 is TGTGCCAGCTCACCGGGCGAATTCTACACCTTC. Its translation is CASSPGEFYTF.

CDR3 sequence reads: CASSYLRTGGTDTQYF. CDR3 nucleotides: TGTGCCAGCAGCTACCTGCGGACAGGGGGAACAGATACGCAGTATTTT. The chain joins TRBV6-6 to TRBJ2-3, with 10 bases identical to TRBD1. CDR3 length: 16 amino acids. Per germline, CDR1 MNHNY and CDR2 SVGAGI (reference sequence). The V and J ends lost 6 bases and 3 bases, in that order; junction bases with no gene match: 9.

This rearrangement joins TRBV4-1 to TRBJ2-5; 12 bases align to TRBD2. In germline, CDR1 is MGHRA, CDR2 YSYEKL. The junction had 6 bases not matched to a gene; V was cut back by 0 bases and J by 4 bases. The CDR3 runs to 17 residues. The CDR3 loop reads CASSQERSTSGRETQYF. DNA for the CDR3: TGCGCCAGCAGCCAAGAACGGTCGACTAGCGGGAGAGAGACCCAGTACTTC.

This chain joins TRBV28 and TRBJ1-4; D might be TRBD1 (5 bases). CDR3 length: 11 residues. In germline, CDR1 is MDHEN, CDR2 SYDVKM. Trimming took off 6 bases at V and 7 bases at J, with 6 bases between the two ends. The CDR3 sequence: CASRGGEKLFF. CDR3 coding DNA: TGTGCCAGCAGGGGGGGTGAAAAACTGTTTTTT. The entire variable domain, with the rest obtained from reference TRBV28 and TRBJ1-4, is as follows: DVKVTQSSRYLVKRTGEKVFLECVQDMDHENMFWYRQDPGLGLRLIYFSYDVKMKEKGDIPEGYSVSREKKERFSLILESASTNQTSMYLCASRGGEKLFFGSGTQLSVL.

The chain uses TRBV18 and TRBJ2-3; 9 nucleotides line up with TRBD2. CDR1 is KGHSH and CDR2 is LQKENI in the germline V gene. The CDR3 sequence is 15 residues long. V was clipped by 0 bases and J by 6 bases; unmatched bases: 4. CDR3 bases: TGTGCCAGCTCACCACCTAGCGGGAGTGTGGATACGCAGTATTTT. Translating gives CASSPPSGSVDTQYF.

The genes are TRBV19 and TRBJ1-6; TRBD1 matches 9 bases. In germline, CDR1 is LNHDA, CDR2 SQIVND (reference sequence). This CDR3 contains 16 residues. Trimming took 3 bases from V and 9 from J; bases not matched to a gene: 9. This CDR3 reads CASSISGQGYGSPLHF. The CDR3 bases are TGTGCCAGTAGTATCTCGGGACAGGGTTATGGTTCACCCCTCCACTTT.

CDR3 coding DNA: TGTGCCAGCAGCCCTCGAGGAGATACGCAGTATTTT. Translated, it gives CASSPRGDTQYF. The chain has TRBV3-1 (or the pseudogene TRBV3-2) and TRBJ2-3; D ambiguous. The germline V and J ends were trimmed by 4 bases and 5 bases, with 7 bases remaining between them. CDR3 size: 12 residues. Germline CDR1 is LGHDT and CDR2 is YNNKEL (reference sequence).

V usage is TRBV24-1 and J usage is TRBJ2-3, with TRBD1 matching 8 bases. Germline values: CDR1 KGHDR, CDR2 SFDVKD. The CDR3 consists of 17 residues. J lost 5 bases, V lost 3 bases, and 12 bases had no gene match. CDR3 nucleotides: TGTGCCACCAGTGATACGCAGGGGACAGGAGGGGTAGATACGCAGTATTTT. Encoded protein: CATSDTQGTGGVDTQYF.

The gene calls are TRBV15 and TRBJ2-1; maybe TRBD1 (6 bases). V lost 5 bases to trimming and J lost 3 bases, with 14 bases between them. CDR3 length equals 15 residues. CDR1 is LNHNV and CDR2 is YYDKDF in the germline V gene (reference sequence). The chain's CDR3 is CATSPRGFFYNEQFF. Written as DNA, the CDR3 is TGTGCCACCAGCCCTAGGGGGTTTTTCTACAATGAGCAGTTCTTC.

V is TRBV10-1 and J is TRBJ2-1; D remains ambiguous. This CDR3 contains 14 residues. The germline gives CDR1 WNHNN, CDR2 SYGVQD (reference sequence). V was trimmed by 2 bases and J by 5 bases, leaving 10 bases between them. This chain's CDR3 is CASSEIAGNNEQFF. In nucleotides, the CDR3 is TGCGCCAGCAGTGAGATCGCAGGTAACAATGAGCAGTTCTTC.

The table lists this clone with a count of one. The chain combines TRBV5-5 with TRBJ2-1; 8 nucleotides agree with TRBD1. This CDR3 spans 15 amino acids. The germline gives CDR1 SGHKS, CDR2 YYEKEE (reference sequence). The trim removed 0 bases at V and 4 bases at J, leaving 3 bases unmatched. This chain's CDR3 is CASSLGQGAYNEQFF. For the CDR3, the DNA is TGTGCCAGCAGCTTGGGTCAGGGGGCGTACAATGAGCAGTTCTTC.

This chain uses TRBV7-3 with TRBJ2-5, with a weak D call TRBD2 (6 bases). V was shortened by 2 bases and J by 5 bases, with 15 bases between the two germline ends. Germline-derived CDR1 and CDR2 are SGHTA and FQGTGA. The CDR3 contains 15 residues. The DNA for the CDR3 is TGTGCCAGCAGCTTAGACGGGGGTGCTTGGGAGACCCAGTACTTC. Translating gives CASSLDGGAWETQYF.

This chain uses TRBV4-1 with TRBJ2-2; D gene uncertain. The CDR3 contains 12 residues. CDR1 MGHRA and CDR2 YSYEKL come from the germline V gene. With 3 bases removed from V and 6 bases from J, the gap between germline ends came to 5 bases. CDR3 region: CASSHSPGELFF. The CDR3 bases are TGCGCCAGCAGCCACAGTCCCGGGGAGCTGTTTTTT.

This clone was seen once. The chain has TRBV19 and TRBJ1-5; 8 bases line up with TRBD1. This CDR3 is built from 14 residues. V dropped 6 bases and J dropped 1; count of bases not matched to a gene: 2. The germline gives CDR1 LNHDA, CDR2 SQIVND (reference sequence). CDR3 loop: CASSRDRSNQPQHF. The CDR3 DNA is TGTGCCAGTAGCAGGGACAGGAGCAATCAGCCCCAGCATTTT.

The chain has TRBV5-6 and TRBJ1-1; tentatively, D is TRBD1 (6 bases). Trimming took off 0 bases at V and 1 base at J, with 10 bases between the two ends. Germline-derived CDR1 and CDR2 are SGHDT and YYEEEE. The CDR3 has 15 residues. The CDR3 region is CASSLAGGQNTEAFF. The CDR3 DNA is TGTGCCAGCAGCTTGGCGGGGGGCCAGAACACTGAAGCTTTCTTT.

V usage is TRBV7-9 and J usage is TRBJ2-5; 9 positions match TRBD1. The CDR3 runs to 14 residues. CDR1 is SEHNR, CDR2 FQNEAQ, per germline (reference sequence). V gave up 5 bases and J gave up 4 bases; unmatched junction bases: 5. CDR3 protein: CASSLDRGGETQYF. As DNA, the CDR3 is TGTGCCAGCAGCCTGGACAGGGGTGGAGAGACCCAGTACTTC.

This clone was counted once. This rearrangement joins TRBV11-3 to TRBJ1-3; TRBD1 matches 8 bases. Per the germline V gene, CDR1 is SGHNT and CDR2 is YENEEA. This CDR3 comprises 17 residues. V lost 5 bases to trimming and J lost 0 bases; unmatched junction nucleotides: 9. CDR3 sequence (DNA): TGTGCCAGCAGCCCATCACAGGGGGAGAGCTCTGGAAACACCATATATTTT. This codes for CASSPSQGESSGNTIYF.

This clone was counted a single time. The V and J genes are TRBV9 and TRBJ2-1, with D unresolved. From germline, CDR1 is SGDLS and CDR2 YYNGEE. The germline V and J ends were trimmed by 0 bases and 0 bases, with 10 bases remaining between them. The CDR3 consists of 16 residues. The CDR3 region is CASSVGGSSSYNEQFF. CDR3 nucleotide sequence: TGTGCCAGCAGCGTAGGCGGTTCGAGCTCCTACAATGAGCAGTTCTTC.